The source of this T cell receptor delta chain is a study of gamma-delta chains in newborns, infants, children. Study background: Innate gammadelta T cells reportedly expand polyclonally right after birth, driven by microbial exposure, per the title.

About this clone itself: Other nucleotide sequences in the sample specify the same CDR3.

Germline V lookup: CDR1 GEAIGNYY, CDR2 EKD. V shed 0 bases, J shed 3 bases, and the junction held 13 bases outside the gene matches. This CDR3 region has 22 residues. TCRdb re-called clones from the reads using CATT. Of about 15,000 delta-chain clones in the sample, about 7% are singletons; the top ten hold 20% to 25%. The chain is built from TRDV2 and TRDJ3; 13 nucleotides match TRDD3. The specimen was blood. The source is a child who was a newborn, infant or young child, either healthy, febrile or measles-vaccinated (not recorded which). CDR3 DNA sequence: TGTGCCTGTGACACCGTACTGGGGGATACGCGAGTCAGGGACTGGGACACCCGACAGATGTTTTTC. Residues: CACDTVLGDTRVRDWDTRQMFF.